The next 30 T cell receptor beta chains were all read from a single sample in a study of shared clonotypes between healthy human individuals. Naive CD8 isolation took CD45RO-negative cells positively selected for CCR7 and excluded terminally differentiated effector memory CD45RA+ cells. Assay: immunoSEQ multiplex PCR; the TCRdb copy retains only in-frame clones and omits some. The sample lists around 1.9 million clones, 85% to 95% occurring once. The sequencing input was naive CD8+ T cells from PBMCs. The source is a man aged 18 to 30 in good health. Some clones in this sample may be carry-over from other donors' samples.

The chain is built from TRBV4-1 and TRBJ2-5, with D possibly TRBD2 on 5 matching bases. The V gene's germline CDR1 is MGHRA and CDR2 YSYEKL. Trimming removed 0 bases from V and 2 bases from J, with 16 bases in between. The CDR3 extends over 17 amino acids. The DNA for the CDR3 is TGCGCCAGCAGCCAAGATTATCGGGGAAATTCGCAAGAGACCCAGTACTTC. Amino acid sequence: CASSQDYRGNSQETQYF.

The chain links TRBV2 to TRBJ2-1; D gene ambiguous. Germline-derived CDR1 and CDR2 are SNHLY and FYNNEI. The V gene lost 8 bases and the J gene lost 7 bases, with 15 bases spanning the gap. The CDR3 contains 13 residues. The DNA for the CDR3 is TGTGCCAGCCCTGGCCCTTTTTGGAATGAGCAGTTCTTC. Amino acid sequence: CASPGPFWNEQFF. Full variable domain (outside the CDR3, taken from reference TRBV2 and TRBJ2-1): EPEVTQTPSHQVTQMGQEVILRCVPISNHLYFYWYRQILGQKVEFLVSFYNNEISEKSEIFDDQFSVERPDGSNFTLKIRSTKLEDSAMYFCASPGPFWNEQFFGPGTRLTVL.

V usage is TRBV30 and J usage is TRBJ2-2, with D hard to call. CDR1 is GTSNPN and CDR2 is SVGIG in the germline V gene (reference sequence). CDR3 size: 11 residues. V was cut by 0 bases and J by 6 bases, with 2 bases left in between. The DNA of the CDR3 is TGTGCCTGGAGTGTAGCCGGGGAGCTGTTTTTT. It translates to CAWSVAGELFF.

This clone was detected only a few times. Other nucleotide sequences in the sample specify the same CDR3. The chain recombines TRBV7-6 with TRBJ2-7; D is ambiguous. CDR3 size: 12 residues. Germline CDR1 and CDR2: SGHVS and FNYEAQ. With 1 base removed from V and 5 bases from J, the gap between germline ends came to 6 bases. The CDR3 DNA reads TGTGCCAGCAGCTTAGAAGGGAACGAGCAGTACTTC. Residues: CASSLEGNEQYF.

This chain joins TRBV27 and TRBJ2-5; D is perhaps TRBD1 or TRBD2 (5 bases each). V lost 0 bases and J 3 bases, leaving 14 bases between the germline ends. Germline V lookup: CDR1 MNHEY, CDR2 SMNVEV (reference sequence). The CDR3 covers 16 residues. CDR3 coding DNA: TGTGCCAGCAGTTTATCCCCCGGGACCGCCAAAGAGACCCAGTACTTC. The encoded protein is CASSLSPGTAKETQYF.

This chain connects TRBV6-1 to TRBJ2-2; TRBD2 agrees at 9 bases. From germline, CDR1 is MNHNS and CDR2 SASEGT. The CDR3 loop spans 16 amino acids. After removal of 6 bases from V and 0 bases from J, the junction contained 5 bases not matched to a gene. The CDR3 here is CASRELAGANTGELFF. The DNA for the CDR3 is TGTGCCAGCAGAGAACTAGCGGGCGCGAACACCGGGGAGCTGTTTTTT.

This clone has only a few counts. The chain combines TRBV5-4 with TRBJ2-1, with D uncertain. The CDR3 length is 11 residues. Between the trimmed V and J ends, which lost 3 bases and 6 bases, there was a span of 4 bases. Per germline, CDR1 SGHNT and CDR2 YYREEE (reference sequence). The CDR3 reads CASSSTNEQFF. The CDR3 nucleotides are TGTGCCAGCAGCTCGACCAATGAGCAGTTCTTC.

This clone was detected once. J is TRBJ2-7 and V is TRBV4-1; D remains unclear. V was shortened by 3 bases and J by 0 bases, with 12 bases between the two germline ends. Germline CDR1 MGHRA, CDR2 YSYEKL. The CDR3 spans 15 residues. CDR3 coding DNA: TGCGCCAGCAGCCAGGTGGACGGATACTCCTACGAGCAGTACTTC. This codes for CASSQVDGYSYEQYF.

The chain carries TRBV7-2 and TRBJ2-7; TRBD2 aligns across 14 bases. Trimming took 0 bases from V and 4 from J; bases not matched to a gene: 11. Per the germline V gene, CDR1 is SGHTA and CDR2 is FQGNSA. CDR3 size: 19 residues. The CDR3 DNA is TGTGCCAGCAGCTTAGCTATCGGGACTAGCGGGAGTAGGGGGTACGAGCAGTACTTC. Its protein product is CASSLAIGTSGSRGYEQYF.

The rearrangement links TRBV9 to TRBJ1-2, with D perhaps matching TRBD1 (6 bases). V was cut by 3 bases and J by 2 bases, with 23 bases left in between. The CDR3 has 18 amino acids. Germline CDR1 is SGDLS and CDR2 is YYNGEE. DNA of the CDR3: TGTGCCAGCAGCGGGACGATACTTGGGGGCGATAAAAACTATGGCTACACCTTC. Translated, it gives CASSGTILGGDKNYGYTF. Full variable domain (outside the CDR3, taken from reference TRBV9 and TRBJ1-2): DSGVTQTPKHLITATGQRVTLRCSPRSGDLSVYWYQQSLDQGLQFLIQYYNGEERAKGNILERFSAQQFPDLHSELNLSSLELGDSALYFCASSGTILGGDKNYGYTFGSGTRLTVV.

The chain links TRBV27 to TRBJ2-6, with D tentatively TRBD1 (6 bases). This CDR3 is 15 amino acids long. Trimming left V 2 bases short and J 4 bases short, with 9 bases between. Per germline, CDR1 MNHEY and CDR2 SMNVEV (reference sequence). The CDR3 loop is CASSLGDTGANVLTF. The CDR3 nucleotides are TGTGCCAGCAGTTTAGGGGACACCGGGGCCAACGTCCTGACTTTC.

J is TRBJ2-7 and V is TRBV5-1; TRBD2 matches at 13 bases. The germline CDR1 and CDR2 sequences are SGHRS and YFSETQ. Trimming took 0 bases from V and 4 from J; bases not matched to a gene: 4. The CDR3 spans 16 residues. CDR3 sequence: CASSLATSGRTYEQYF. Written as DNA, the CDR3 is TGCGCCAGCAGCTTGGCGACTAGCGGGAGGACGTACGAGCAGTACTTC.

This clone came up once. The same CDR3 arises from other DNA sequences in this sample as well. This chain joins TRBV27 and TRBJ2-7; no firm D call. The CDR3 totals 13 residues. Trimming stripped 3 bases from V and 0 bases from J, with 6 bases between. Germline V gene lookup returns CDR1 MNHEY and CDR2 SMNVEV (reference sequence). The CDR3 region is CASSFTASYEQYF. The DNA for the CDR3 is TGTGCCAGCAGTTTCACCGCCTCCTACGAGCAGTACTTC.

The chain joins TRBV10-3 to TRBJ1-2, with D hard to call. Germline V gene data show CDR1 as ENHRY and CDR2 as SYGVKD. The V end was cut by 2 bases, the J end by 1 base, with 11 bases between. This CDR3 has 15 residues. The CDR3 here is CAISERTGVNYGYTF. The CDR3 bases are TGTGCCATCAGTGAGCGGACGGGAGTTAACTATGGCTACACCTTC.

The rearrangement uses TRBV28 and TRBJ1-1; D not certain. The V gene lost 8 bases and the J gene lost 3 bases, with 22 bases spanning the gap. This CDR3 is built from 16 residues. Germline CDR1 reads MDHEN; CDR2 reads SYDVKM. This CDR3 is CASPPDRAALYTEAFF. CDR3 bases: TGTGCCAGCCCCCCCGACCGGGCGGCACTTTACACTGAAGCTTTCTTT.

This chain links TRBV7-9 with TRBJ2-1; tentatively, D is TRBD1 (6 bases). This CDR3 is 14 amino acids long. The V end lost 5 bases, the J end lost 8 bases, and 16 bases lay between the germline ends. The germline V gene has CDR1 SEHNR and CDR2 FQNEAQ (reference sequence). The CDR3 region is CASSPGQGHDEQFF. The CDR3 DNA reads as TGTGCCAGCAGCCCGGGGCAGGGGCATGATGAGCAGTTCTTC.

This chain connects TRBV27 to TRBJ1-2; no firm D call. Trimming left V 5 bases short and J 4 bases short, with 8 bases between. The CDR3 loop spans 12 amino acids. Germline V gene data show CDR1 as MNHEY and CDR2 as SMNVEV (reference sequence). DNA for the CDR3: TGTGCCAGCAGTGGCAACTCCTATGGCTACACCTTC. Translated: CASSGNSYGYTF.

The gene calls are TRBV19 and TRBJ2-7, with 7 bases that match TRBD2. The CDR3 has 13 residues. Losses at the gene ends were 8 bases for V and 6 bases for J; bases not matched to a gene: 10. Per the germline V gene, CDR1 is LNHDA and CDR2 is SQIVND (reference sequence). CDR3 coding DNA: TGTGCCAGTCAGGGAGGGCCTGAAAGCGAGCAGTACTTC. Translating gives CASQGGPESEQYF.

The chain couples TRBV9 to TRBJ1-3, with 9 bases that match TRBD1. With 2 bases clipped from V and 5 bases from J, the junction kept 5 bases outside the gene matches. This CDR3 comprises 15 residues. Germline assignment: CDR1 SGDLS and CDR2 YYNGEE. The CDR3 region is CASSVGQGFRNTIYF. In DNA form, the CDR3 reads TGTGCCAGCAGCGTGGGACAGGGTTTTAGAAACACCATATATTTT.

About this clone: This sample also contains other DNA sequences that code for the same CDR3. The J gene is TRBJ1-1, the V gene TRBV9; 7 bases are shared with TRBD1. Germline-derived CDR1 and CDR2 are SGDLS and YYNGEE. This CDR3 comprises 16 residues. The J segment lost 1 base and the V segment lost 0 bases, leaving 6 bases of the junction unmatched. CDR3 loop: CASSVGRGRGNTEAFF. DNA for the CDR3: TGTGCCAGCAGCGTAGGAAGGGGGCGGGGGAACACTGAAGCTTTCTTT.

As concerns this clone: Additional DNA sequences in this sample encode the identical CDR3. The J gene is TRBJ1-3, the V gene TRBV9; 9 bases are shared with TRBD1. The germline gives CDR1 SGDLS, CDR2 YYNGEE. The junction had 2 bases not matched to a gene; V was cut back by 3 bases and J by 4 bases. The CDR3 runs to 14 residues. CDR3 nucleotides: TGTGCCAGCAGCGCCGGGACAGGGGGAAACACCATATATTTT. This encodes CASSAGTGGNTIYF.

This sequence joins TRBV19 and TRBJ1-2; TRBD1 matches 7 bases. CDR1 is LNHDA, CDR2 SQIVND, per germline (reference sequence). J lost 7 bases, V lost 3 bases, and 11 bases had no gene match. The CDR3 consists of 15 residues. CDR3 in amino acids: CASSILRQGSLGYTF. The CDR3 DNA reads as TGTGCCAGTAGTATTCTGCGACAGGGAAGCCTTGGCTACACCTTC.

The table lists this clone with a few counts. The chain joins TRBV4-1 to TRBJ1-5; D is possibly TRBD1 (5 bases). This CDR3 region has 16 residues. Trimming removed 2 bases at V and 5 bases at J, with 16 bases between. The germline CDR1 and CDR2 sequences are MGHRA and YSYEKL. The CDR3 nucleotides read TGCGCCAGCAGCCAACCAGGAGGGCAGGGACATCAGCCCCAGCATTTT. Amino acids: CASSQPGGQGHQPQHF.

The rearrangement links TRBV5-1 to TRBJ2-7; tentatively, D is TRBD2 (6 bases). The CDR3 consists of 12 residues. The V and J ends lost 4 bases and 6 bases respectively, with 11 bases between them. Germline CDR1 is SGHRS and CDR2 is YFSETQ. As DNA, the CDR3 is TGCGCCAGCAGCCAGACTAGTTCCGAGCAGTACTTC. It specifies CASSQTSSEQYF.

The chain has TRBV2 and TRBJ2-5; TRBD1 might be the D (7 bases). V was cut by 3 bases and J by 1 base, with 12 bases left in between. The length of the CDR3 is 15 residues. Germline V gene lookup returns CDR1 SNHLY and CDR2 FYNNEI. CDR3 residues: CASSDGGQLQETQYF. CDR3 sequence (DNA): TGTGCCAGCAGTGACGGGGGACAGCTCCAAGAGACCCAGTACTTC.

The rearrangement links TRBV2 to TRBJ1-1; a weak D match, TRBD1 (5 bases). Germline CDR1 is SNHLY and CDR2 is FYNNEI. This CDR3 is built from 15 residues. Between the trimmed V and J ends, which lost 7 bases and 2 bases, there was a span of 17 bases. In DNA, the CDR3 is TGTGCCAGCATAGGACGGGGCATAGTTAACACTGAAGCTTTCTTT. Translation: CASIGRGIVNTEAFF.

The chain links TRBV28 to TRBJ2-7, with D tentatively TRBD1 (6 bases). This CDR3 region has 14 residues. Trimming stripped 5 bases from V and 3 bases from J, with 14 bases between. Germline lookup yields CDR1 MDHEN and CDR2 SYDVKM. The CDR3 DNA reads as TGTGCCAGCAGTGACCTGGACAGAATCTACGAGCAGTACTTC. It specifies CASSDLDRIYEQYF.

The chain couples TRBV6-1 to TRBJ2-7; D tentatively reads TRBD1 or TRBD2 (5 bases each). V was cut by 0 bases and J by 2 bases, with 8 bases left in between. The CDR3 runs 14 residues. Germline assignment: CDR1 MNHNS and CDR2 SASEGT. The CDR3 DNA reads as TGTGCCAGCAGTGAAGCGGGACGGACCTACGAGCAGTACTTC. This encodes CASSEAGRTYEQYF.

CDR3 region: CASRITGGRSHEQYF. The CDR3, as DNA: TGTGCCAGCAGGATTACAGGGGGCCGAAGCCACGAGCAGTACTTC. The chain is built from TRBV14 and TRBJ2-7; TRBD1 matches 9 bases. With V trimmed by 6 bases and J by 5 bases, 11 bases remained unmatched. Germline lookup yields CDR1 SGHDN and CDR2 FVKESK. The CDR3 has 15 amino acids. The whole variable domain, remainder taken from reference TRBV14 and TRBJ2-7, is EAGVTQFPSHSVIEKGQTVTLRCDPISGHDNLYWYRRVMGKEIKFLLHFVKESKQDESGMPNNRFLAERTGGTYSTLKVQPAELEDSGVYFCASRITGGRSHEQYFGPGTRLTVT.

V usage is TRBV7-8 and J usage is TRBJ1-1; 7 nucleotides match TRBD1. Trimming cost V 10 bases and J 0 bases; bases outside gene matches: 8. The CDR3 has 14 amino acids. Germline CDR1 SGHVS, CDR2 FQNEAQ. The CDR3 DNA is TGTGCCACCCGACAGGGAAACATGAACACTGAAGCTTTCTTT. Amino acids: CATRQGNMNTEAFF.